Shown below are 32 T cell receptor beta chains from a single sample sequenced in a study of CD8 T cell repertoires and HIV-1 epitope variants. Produced via immunoSEQ multiplex PCR; TCRdb's table is partial and in-frame only. The sample shows 95,000 or so clones, 74% of them seen only once. Sequenced sample: uncultured baseline CD8+ T cells from peripheral blood mononuclear cells (PBMCs). Receptors originate from a male donor with HIV.

J is TRBJ2-7 and V is TRBV28; no firm D call. The length of the CDR3 is 12 residues. V was shortened by 5 bases and J by 2 bases, with 7 bases between the two germline ends. Germline V gives CDR1 MDHEN, CDR2 SYDVKM. In DNA, the CDR3 is TGTGCCAGCAGTCCCCTGGCCTACGAGCAGTACTTC. Protein product: CASSPLAYEQYF.

This clone was counted once. The CDR3 sequence: CASSPGTAQETQYF. The CDR3 coding sequence is TGTGCCAGCAGCCCCGGGACAGCCCAAGAGACCCAGTACTTC. The rearrangement uses TRBV5-6 and TRBJ2-5; 7 positions match TRBD1. The germline gives CDR1 SGHDT, CDR2 YYEEEE. V gave up 4 bases and J gave up 1 base; unmatched junction bases: 4. The CDR3 spans 14 residues.

This rearrangement joins TRBV7-3 to TRBJ2-3, with 12 nucleotides matching TRBD2. The J segment lost 4 bases and the V segment lost 4 bases, leaving 6 bases of the junction unmatched. CDR1 and CDR2 from the germline V gene are SGHTA and FQGTGA. This CDR3 region has 16 residues. CDR3 protein: CASSSGLAGIADTQYF. Here the CDR3 DNA reads TGTGCCAGCAGCTCAGGACTAGCGGGGATCGCAGATACGCAGTATTTT.

The chain uses TRBV6-1 and TRBJ2-7; TRBD1 matches 8 bases. The trim removed 9 bases at V and 2 bases at J, leaving 9 bases unmatched. Germline V gene sequence: CDR1 MNHNS, CDR2 SASEGT. This CDR3 comprises 14 residues. The CDR3 nucleotides are TGTGCCAGTCTTTTAGGGACAGGTGCCTACGAGCAGTACTTC. Translated, it gives CASLLGTGAYEQYF.

This chain links TRBV29-1 with TRBJ1-2, with D maybe TRBD1 (6 bases). Germline V gene data show CDR1 as SQVTM and CDR2 as ANQGSEA. The CDR3 contains 15 residues. Trimming pared 1 base from V and 5 bases from J, leaving 17 bases between. The CDR3 sequence: CSVEVAGGAEYGYTF. The CDR3 region has the DNA TGCAGCGTTGAAGTGGCGGGGGGCGCAGAGTATGGCTACACCTTC. Based on the CDR3 plus reference TRBV29-1 and TRBJ1-2, the full variable domain is SAVISQKPSRDICQRGTSLTIQCQVDSQVTMMFWYRQQPGQSLTLIATANQGSEATYESGFVIDKFPISRPNLTFSTLTVSNMSPEDSSIYLCSVEVAGGAEYGYTFGSGTRLTVV.

This sequence joins TRBV5-3 and TRBJ1-1; tentative D call: TRBD1 (6 bases). Being an ORF, TRBV5-3 has a function that is uncertain. V was shortened by 5 bases and J by 9 bases, with 14 bases between the two germline ends. This CDR3 comprises 12 residues. DNA for the CDR3: TGTGCCAGAAGTTCCGAAAGGGGGAAAGCTTTCTTT. This sequence encodes CARSSERGKAFF.

J is TRBJ2-7 and V is TRBV5-1, with 8 bases lining up with TRBD1. V trimming: 3 bases; J trimming: 4 bases; junction bases outside the gene matches: 6. Germline V gives CDR1 SGHRS, CDR2 YFSETQ. The CDR3 totals 14 residues. The CDR3, as DNA: TGCGCCAGCAGCTGGGGACAGGAGAAATACGAGCAGTACTTC. Translated, it gives CASSWGQEKYEQYF.

V and J are TRBV28 and TRBJ1-2, with a possible D match to TRBD1 (6 bases). Between the trimmed V and J ends, which lost 3 bases and 8 bases, there was a span of 19 bases. Germline lookup yields CDR1 MDHEN and CDR2 SYDVKM. CDR3 length: 15 residues. The CDR3 loop is CASSLGFQTGIGYTF. The CDR3 DNA reads as TGTGCCAGCAGTTTGGGTTTTCAGACAGGTATAGGCTACACCTTC.

In nucleotides, the CDR3 is TGTGCCTGGAGCGAGGCGGTGACAGATACGCAGTATTTT. The encoded protein is CAWSEAVTDTQYF. The gene calls are TRBV30 and TRBJ2-3; D is undetermined. The V and J ends lost 3 bases and 3 bases respectively, with 10 bases between them. CDR3 length: 13 residues. CDR1 GTSNPN and CDR2 SVGIG come from the germline V gene (reference sequence).

A few counts support this clone. The V gene is TRBV29-1, the J gene TRBJ1-1; D is uncertain. Deletions cut 4 bases from V and 1 base from J, with 7 bases between. The CDR3 runs 12 residues. Germline V CDR1 and CDR2: SQVTM, ANQGSEA. The CDR3 DNA sequence: TGCAGCGTTGCACAGTCGAACACTGAAGCTTTCTTT. This translates into CSVAQSNTEAFF.

V is TRBV21-1 and J is TRBJ2-1. TRBV21-1 is designated a pseudogene. This CDR3 has 17 amino acids. CDR3 nucleotide sequence: TGTGCCAGCACCCAGCGAATATGGCAGGGACCCTACAATGAGCAGTTCTTC. It codes for CASTQRIWQGPYNEQFF.

This clone has a single count. CDR3 loop: CASRPGLANNEQFF. The CDR3 DNA follows: TGTGCCAGCAGGCCGGGACTAGCGAACAATGAGCAGTTCTTC. The V call is TRBV2, the J call TRBJ2-1; TRBD2 aligns across 10 bases. Germline lookup yields CDR1 SNHLY and CDR2 FYNNEI. This CDR3 contains 14 residues. Germline trimming cut 6 bases from V and 5 bases from J; bases unmatched to any gene: 4.

This rearrangement joins TRBV10-2 to TRBJ1-2; D unresolved. The CDR3 extends over 11 amino acids. Trimming removed 8 bases from V and 4 bases from J, with 8 bases in between. Germline assignment: CDR1 WSHSY and CDR2 SAAADI. For the CDR3, the DNA is TGCGCCAGCGGAACGGGCTATGGCTACACCTTC. Translation gives CASGTGYGYTF.

This chain joins TRBV27 and TRBJ2-5; 8 positions agree with TRBD1. V shed 4 bases and J 8 bases; nucleotides not matched to a gene: 6. Per the germline V gene, CDR1 is MNHEY and CDR2 is SMNVEV (reference sequence). This CDR3 is 13 amino acids long. The CDR3 loop is CASSSGQGVTQYF. DNA for the CDR3: TGTGCCAGCAGTTCAGGACAGGGAGTAACCCAGTACTTC.

The chain recombines TRBV5-4 with TRBJ1-3; D gene ambiguous. From germline, CDR1 is SGHNT and CDR2 YYREEE (reference sequence). The CDR3 contains 15 residues. V lost 2 bases and J lost 2, with 11 bases in between. DNA for the CDR3: TGTGCCAGCAGCTTCCCAGGCGGCACTGGAAACACCATATATTTT. Translating gives CASSFPGGTGNTIYF.

The J gene is TRBJ2-1, the V gene TRBV27; 9 bases are shared with TRBD2. With V trimmed by 7 bases and J by 10 bases, 11 bases remained unmatched. CDR1 MNHEY and CDR2 SMNVEV come from the germline V gene (reference sequence). There are 14 residues in the CDR3. The CDR3 nucleotides are TGTGCCAGCATGTCGGTAGCGGGGGTGGGGGAGCAGTTCTTC. This codes for CASMSVAGVGEQFF.

This chain uses TRBV10-3 with TRBJ1-3; D is unclear. Germline CDR1 ENHRY, CDR2 SYGVKD. There are 12 residues in the CDR3. Between the trimmed V and J ends, which lost 7 bases and 0 bases, there was a span of 4 bases. The CDR3 here is CAITTSGNTIYF. The CDR3 DNA follows: TGTGCCATCACTACCTCTGGAAACACCATATATTTT.

The chain combines TRBV27 with TRBJ1-5; 7 bases map to TRBD1. In germline, CDR1 is MNHEY, CDR2 SMNVEV (reference sequence). The CDR3 totals 13 residues. Trimming cost V 6 bases and J 5 bases; bases outside gene matches: 4. CDR3 coding DNA: TGTGCCAGCAGCTATACAGGGGATCAGCCCCAGCATTTT. Protein sequence: CASSYTGDQPQHF.

This clone has a handful of counts. The rearrangement uses TRBV15 and TRBJ1-1; D gene uncertain. The germline V and J ends were trimmed by 6 bases and 2 bases, with 13 bases remaining between them. This CDR3 region has 14 residues. Germline CDR1 reads LNHNV; CDR2 reads YYDKDF (reference sequence). CDR3 in amino acids: CATSGWAVNTEAFF. CDR3 nucleotide sequence: TGTGCCACCAGTGGCTGGGCGGTCAACACTGAAGCTTTCTTT.

The CDR3 DNA is TGCGCCAGCAGCTCGCCCCCCAACTATGGCTACACCTTC. It specifies CASSSPPNYGYTF. V and J are TRBV5-1 and TRBJ1-2; D is unclear. The CDR3 sequence is 13 residues long. V lost 3 bases, J lost 2 bases, and 8 bases lay in between. The germline V gene encodes CDR1 SGHRS and CDR2 YFSETQ.

This clone came up once. V is TRBV27 and J is TRBJ2-7; 9 bases map to TRBD1. The CDR3 covers 14 residues. V shed 4 bases, J shed 5 bases, and the junction held 6 bases outside the gene matches. Germline V gives CDR1 MNHEY, CDR2 SMNVEV (reference sequence). The CDR3 spells CASSSRQGGNEQYF. The DNA of the CDR3 is TGTGCCAGCAGTTCCCGACAGGGGGGAAACGAGCAGTACTTC.

The chain recombines TRBV19 with TRBJ1-4, with D hard to call. CDR3 length equals 11 residues. Germline V CDR1 and CDR2: LNHDA, SQIVND (reference sequence). Trimming took 5 bases from V and 6 from J, leaving 4 bases between them. The CDR3 nucleotides read TGTGCCAGTAGTGTGGATGAAAAACTGTTTTTT. It codes for CASSVDEKLFF.

The rearrangement joins TRBV5-4 to TRBJ2-3, with D hard to call. Germline V lookup: CDR1 SGHNT, CDR2 YYREEE (reference sequence). With 0 bases removed from V and 4 bases from J, the gap between germline ends came to 12 bases. CDR3 length equals 15 residues. The CDR3 is CASSLGEEWADTQYF. Written as DNA, the CDR3 is TGTGCCAGCAGCTTGGGGGAAGAATGGGCAGATACGCAGTATTTT.

This clone was seen a few times. The J gene is TRBJ2-7, the V gene TRBV13; TRBD1 matches 8 bases. The trim removed 5 bases at V and 6 bases at J, leaving 9 bases unmatched. The CDR3 is 14 residues long. CDR1 and CDR2 from the germline V gene are PRHDT and FYEKMQ (reference sequence). For the CDR3, the DNA is TGTGCCAGCAGCCACGCAGGGGGCATGAGCGAGCAGTACTTC. The encoded protein is CASSHAGGMSEQYF.

The V gene is TRBV2, the J gene TRBJ2-2; 9 bases match TRBD2. The length of the CDR3 is 14 residues. V lost 8 bases, J lost 1 base, and 2 bases stayed unmatched. Looked up from germline, CDR1 is SNHLY and CDR2 is FYNNEI. CDR3 in amino acids: CASGSGGNTGELFF. The DNA for the CDR3 is TGTGCCAGCGGTAGCGGGGGGAACACCGGGGAGCTGTTTTTT.

This chain joins TRBV7-8 and TRBJ2-3; TRBD1 agrees at 7 bases. CDR3 size: 15 residues. The trim removed 7 bases at V and 0 bases at J, leaving 7 bases unmatched. The V gene's germline CDR1 is SGHVS and CDR2 FQNEAQ. CDR3 region: CASNLQGESTDTQYF. CDR3 nucleotide sequence: TGTGCCAGCAACCTCCAGGGGGAAAGCACAGATACGCAGTATTTT.

The gene calls are TRBV30 and TRBJ1-1; 8 bases map to TRBD1. The CDR3 runs to 12 residues. V gave up 3 bases and J gave up 10 bases; unmatched junction bases: 7. Germline loops: CDR1 GTSNPN, CDR2 SVGIG (reference sequence). The CDR3 DNA reads as TGTGCCTGGAGCCCCGGACAGGGTAGAGCTTTCTTT. Translation gives CAWSPGQGRAFF.

The chain combines TRBV2 with TRBJ2-7, with D unresolved. The CDR3 sequence is 10 residues long. V dropped 7 bases and J dropped 4 bases, with 5 bases sitting between them. Germline V lookup: CDR1 SNHLY, CDR2 FYNNEI. CDR3 nucleotides: TGTGCCAGCAATGGATACGAGCAGTACTTC. Protein sequence: CASNGYEQYF.

The chain combines TRBV9 with TRBJ2-7; 11 nucleotides agree with TRBD2. CDR1 SGDLS and CDR2 YYNGEE come from the germline V gene. The CDR3 has 14 residues. V trimming: 3 bases; J trimming: 3 bases; junction bases outside the gene matches: 2. The CDR3 sequence: CASSAGTSGYEQYF. The CDR3 coding sequence is TGTGCCAGCAGCGCCGGGACTAGCGGCTACGAGCAGTACTTC.

The chain couples TRBV6-1 to TRBJ2-1; no firm D call. There are 14 residues in the CDR3. The germline gives CDR1 MNHNS, CDR2 SASEGT. Between the trimmed V and J ends, which lost 5 bases and 1 base, there was a span of 9 bases. DNA of the CDR3: TGTGCCAGCAGTACAGAGAATTCCTACAATGAGCAGTTCTTC. As protein: CASSTENSYNEQFF.

J is TRBJ2-7 and V is TRBV4-1; a possible D gene is TRBD1 (6 bases). Per the germline V gene, CDR1 is MGHRA and CDR2 is YSYEKL. CDR3 length equals 15 residues. Trimming pared 1 base from V and 3 bases from J, leaving 13 bases between. The DNA for the CDR3 is TGCGCCAGCAGCCAAGTAAGGACAGCCATCTACGAGCAGTACTTC. This encodes CASSQVRTAIYEQYF.

The chain employs TRBV28 and TRBJ1-5; TRBD1 aligns across 8 bases. V trimming: 5 bases; J trimming: 5 bases; junction bases outside the gene matches: 2. Germline assignment: CDR1 MDHEN and CDR2 SYDVKM. This CDR3 has 13 amino acids. Written as DNA, the CDR3 is TGTGCCAGCAGTAACAGGGGGTATCAGCCCCAGCATTTT. This codes for CASSNRGYQPQHF.